This T cell receptor (beta chain) originates from a study of control samples from healthy donors and cancer patients (dated by TCRdb to about 2020). Libraries came from the immunoSEQ multiplex PCR assay. TCRdb provides this immuneACCESS table in a form limited to in-frame rearrangements. Some clones are lacking; in checked studies, under half of them reflect an unresolved V gene, and why the rest are absent is not known. Here the sample has 150,000 or so clones; 75% to 95% occur a single time. The ten top clones hold 5.5% to 7.5% of the sample. CDR1 and CDR2, looked up from the germline V gene, are SGDLS and YYNGEE. From its cysteine to its phenylalanine, the CDR3 spans 15 amino acids. Only the CDR3 portion is preserved as DNA: 45 bases, with reading frame beginning at the first base. V is cut by 0 bases and J by 1 base, and the space between the germline ends is 10 bases. Points on this clone: What this receptor recognizes is not known. Base qualities are not at hand, and no much larger clone is one base apart.

The origin of this receptor is a man aged 18 to 29 in good health. The chain is made from TRBV9 and TRBJ1-1; no confident D gene assignment can be made. Sequencing was done on a sample of blood. CDR3 region: CASSVGGDGNTEAFF. At the DNA level, the sequence is TGTGCCAGCAGCGTAGGCGGGGATGGGAACACTGAAGCTTTCTTT.